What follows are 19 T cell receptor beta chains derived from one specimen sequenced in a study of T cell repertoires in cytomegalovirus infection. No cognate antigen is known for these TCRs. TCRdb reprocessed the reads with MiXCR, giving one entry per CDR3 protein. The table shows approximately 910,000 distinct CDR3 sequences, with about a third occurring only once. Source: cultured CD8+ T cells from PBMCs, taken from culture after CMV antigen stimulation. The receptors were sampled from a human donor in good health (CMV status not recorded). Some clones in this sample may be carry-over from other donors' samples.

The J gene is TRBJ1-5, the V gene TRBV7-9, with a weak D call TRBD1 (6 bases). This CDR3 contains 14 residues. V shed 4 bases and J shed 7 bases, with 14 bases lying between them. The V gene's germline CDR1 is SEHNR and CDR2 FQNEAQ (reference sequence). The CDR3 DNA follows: TGTGCCAGCAGCTCCGGGCAGACAGGACAGCCCCAGCATTTT. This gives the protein CASSSGQTGQPQHF.

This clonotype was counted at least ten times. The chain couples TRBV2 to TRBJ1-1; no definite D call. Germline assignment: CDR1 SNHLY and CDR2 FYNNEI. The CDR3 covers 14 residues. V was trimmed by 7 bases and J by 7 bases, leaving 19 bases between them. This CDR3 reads CASTLRVDWGEAFF. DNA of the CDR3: TGTGCCAGCACCCTGAGGGTTGACTGGGGTGAAGCTTTCTTT.

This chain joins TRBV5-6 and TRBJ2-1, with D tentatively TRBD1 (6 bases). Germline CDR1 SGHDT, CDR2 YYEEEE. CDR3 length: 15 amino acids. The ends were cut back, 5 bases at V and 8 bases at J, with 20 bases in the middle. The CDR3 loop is CASRTKGHLWDEQFF. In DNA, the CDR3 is TGTGCCAGCAGGACTAAGGGACACCTTTGGGATGAGCAGTTCTTC.

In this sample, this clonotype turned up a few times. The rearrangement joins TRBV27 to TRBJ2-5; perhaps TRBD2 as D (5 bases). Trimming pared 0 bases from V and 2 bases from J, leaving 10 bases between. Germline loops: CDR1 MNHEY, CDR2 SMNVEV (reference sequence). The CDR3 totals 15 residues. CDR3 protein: CASSLSISGQETQYF. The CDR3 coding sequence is TGTGCCAGCAGTTTATCGATTTCGGGGCAAGAGACCCAGTACTTC.

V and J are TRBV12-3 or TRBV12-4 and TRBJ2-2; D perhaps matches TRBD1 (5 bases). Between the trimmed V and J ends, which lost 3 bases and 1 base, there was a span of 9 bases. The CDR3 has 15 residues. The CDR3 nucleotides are TGTGCCAGCAGTTTTTTAGGGGTGAACACCGGGGAGCTGTTTTTT. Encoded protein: CASSFLGVNTGELFF.

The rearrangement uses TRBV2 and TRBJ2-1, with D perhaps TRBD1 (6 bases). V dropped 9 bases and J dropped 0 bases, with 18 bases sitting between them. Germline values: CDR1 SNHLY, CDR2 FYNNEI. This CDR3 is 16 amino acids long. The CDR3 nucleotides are TGTGCCAGTCCGGGACACCCTCAAGGCTCCTACAATGAGCAGTTCTTC. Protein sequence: CASPGHPQGSYNEQFF.

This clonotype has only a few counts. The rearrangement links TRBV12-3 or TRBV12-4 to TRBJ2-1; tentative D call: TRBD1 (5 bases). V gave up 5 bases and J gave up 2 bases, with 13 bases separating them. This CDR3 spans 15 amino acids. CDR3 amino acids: CASSRGRSTYNEQFF. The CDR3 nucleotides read TGTGCCAGCAGTAGGGGCAGGAGTACCTACAATGAGCAGTTCTTC.

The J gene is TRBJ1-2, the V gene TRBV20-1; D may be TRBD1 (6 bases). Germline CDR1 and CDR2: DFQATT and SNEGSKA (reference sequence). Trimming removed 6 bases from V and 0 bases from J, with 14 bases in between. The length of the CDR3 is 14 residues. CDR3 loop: CSAQRQEANYGYTF. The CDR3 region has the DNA TGCAGTGCCCAAAGACAGGAAGCTAACTATGGCTACACCTTC.

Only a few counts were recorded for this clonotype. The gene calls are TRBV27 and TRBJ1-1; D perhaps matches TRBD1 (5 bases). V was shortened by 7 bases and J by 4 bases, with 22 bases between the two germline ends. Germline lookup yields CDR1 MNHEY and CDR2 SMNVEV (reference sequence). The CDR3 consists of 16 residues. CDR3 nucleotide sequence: TGTGCCAGCACCGCAGGGTTCGGAAGGGGTATCACTGAAGCTTTCTTT. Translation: CASTAGFGRGITEAFF.

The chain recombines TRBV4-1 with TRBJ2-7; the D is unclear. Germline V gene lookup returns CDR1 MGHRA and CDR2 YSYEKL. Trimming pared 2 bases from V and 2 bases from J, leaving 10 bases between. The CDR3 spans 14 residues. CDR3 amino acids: CASSQPGRPYEQYF. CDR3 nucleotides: TGCGCCAGCAGCCAACCCGGACGGCCCTACGAGCAGTACTTC.

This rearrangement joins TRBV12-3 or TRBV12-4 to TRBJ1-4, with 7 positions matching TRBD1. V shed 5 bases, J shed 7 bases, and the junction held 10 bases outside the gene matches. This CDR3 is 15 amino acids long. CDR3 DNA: TGTGCCAGCAGTCCCAAGGGGGACAGTGGTGAAAAACTGTTTTTT. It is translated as CASSPKGDSGEKLFF.

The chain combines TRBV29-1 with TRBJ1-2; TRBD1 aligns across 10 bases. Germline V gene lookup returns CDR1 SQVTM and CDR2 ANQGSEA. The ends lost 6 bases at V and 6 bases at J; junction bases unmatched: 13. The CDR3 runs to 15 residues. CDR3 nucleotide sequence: TGCAGCGTATCCGGGACAGGGGCATATCGGGATGGCTACACCTTC. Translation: CSVSGTGAYRDGYTF.

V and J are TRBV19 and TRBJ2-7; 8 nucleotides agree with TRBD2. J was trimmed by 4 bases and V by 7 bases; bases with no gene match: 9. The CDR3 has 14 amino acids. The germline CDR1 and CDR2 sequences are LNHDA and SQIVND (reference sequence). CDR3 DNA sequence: TGTGCCAGTACCCCAAGCGGGGGTCCTTACGAGCAGTACTTC. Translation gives CASTPSGGPYEQYF.

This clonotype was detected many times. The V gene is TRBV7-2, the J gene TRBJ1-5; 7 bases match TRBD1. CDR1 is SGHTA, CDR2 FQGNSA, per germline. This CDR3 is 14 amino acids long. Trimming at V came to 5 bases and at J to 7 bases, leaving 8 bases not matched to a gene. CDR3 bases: TGTGCCAGCAGCCCGACAGGGATGGAACAGCCCCAGCATTTT. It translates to CASSPTGMEQPQHF.

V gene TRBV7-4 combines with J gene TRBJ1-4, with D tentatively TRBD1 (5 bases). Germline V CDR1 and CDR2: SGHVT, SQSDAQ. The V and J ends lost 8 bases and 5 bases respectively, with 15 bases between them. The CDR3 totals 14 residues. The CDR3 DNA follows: TGTGCCAGCCTCGCAAGGGGACCCAATGAAAAACTGTTTTTT. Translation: CASLARGPNEKLFF.

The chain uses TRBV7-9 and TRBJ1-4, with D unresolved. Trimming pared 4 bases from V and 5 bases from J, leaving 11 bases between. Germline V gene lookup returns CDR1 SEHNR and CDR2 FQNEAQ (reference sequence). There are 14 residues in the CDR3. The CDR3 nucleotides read TGTGCCAGCAGCTCTAGCTATGGAAATGAAAAACTGTTTTTT. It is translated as CASSSSYGNEKLFF.

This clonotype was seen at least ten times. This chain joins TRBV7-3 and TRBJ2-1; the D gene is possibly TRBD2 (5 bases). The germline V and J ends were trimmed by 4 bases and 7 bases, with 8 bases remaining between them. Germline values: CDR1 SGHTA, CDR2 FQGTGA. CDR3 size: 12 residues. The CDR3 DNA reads TGTGCCAGCAGCTCCGGACTGAATGAGCAGTTCTTC. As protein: CASSSGLNEQFF.

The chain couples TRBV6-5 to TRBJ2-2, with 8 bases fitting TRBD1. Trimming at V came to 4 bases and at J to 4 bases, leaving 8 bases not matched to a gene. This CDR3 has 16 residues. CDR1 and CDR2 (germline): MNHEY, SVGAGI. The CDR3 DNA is TGTGCCAGCAGTTCCCCCAGGGGGCTAAGCACCGGGGAGCTGTTTTTT. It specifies CASSSPRGLSTGELFF.

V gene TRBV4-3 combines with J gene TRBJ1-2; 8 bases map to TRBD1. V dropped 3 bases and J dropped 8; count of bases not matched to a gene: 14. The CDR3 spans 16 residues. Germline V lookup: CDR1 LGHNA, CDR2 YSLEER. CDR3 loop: CASSQPDRVSMEGYTF. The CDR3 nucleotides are TGCGCCAGCAGCCAGCCGGACAGGGTCTCCATGGAGGGCTACACCTTC.